The clone carrying this T cell receptor (beta chain) was counted a single time. As yet, its antigen is unknown. Data came from immunoSEQ multiplex PCR; TCRdb stores just in-frame clones and leaves some out. The sample has 150,000 to 200,000 clones; under 95% are singletons. V dropped 3 bases and J dropped 2 bases, with 4 bases sitting between them. This CDR3 has 13 residues. Germline V gives CDR1 LGHDT, CDR2 YNNKEL (reference sequence). Both about-4-week and about-12-week second-dose recipients were combined. The sample is drawn from a study of T cell responses to AZD1222 COVID-19 vaccine. General observations from the study: A rise in Spike-specific TCR breadth and depth followed two AZD1222 doses. Donors were chiefly white British, with a greater number of females, and clonal diversity was perhaps underestimated.

The material sequenced was peripheral blood, taken 28 days after the second AZD1222 dose. The clonotype was recovered from an adult who received the AZD1222 COVID-19 vaccine. The chain recombines TRBV3-1 (or the pseudogene TRBV3-2) with TRBJ2-2, with D hard to call. The DNA of the CDR3 is TGTGCCAGCAGCCACCGTAACACCGGGGAGCTGTTTTTT. Amino acids: CASSHRNTGELFF.